This T cell receptor (beta chain) was sequenced in a study of blood T cell repertoires in COVID-19. Study background: Acute and convalescent COVID-19 samples came from the United States, Italy and Spain. Nucleic acid was either cDNA or gDNA, and it came from T cells, B-cell-depleted T cells, or PBMCs.

Per the study methods: Nucleated cell number was recorded as an estimate derived from reference gene primer amplification. Some clones are missing from TCRdb's copy, which holds only in-frame ones; the method was immunoSEQ multiplex PCR. V and J calls plus clone size are reproduced from that table; the DNA served to infer D and trimming. Among approximately 31,000 clones, almost 90% were seen once, and the ten largest hold more than 13%. This sequence was found in a human donor with active COVID-19. The donor label of this sample is uncertain. The sample taken for sequencing was peripheral blood.

This CDR3 reads CASRPTGYSGNTIYF. As DNA, the CDR3 is TGTGCCAGCAGACCGACAGGGTACTCTGGAAACACCATATATTTT. The chain has TRBV6-5 and TRBJ1-3, with 7 positions matching TRBD1. The germline CDR1 and CDR2 sequences are MNHEY and SVGAGI. V lost 6 bases, J lost 0 bases, and 5 bases stayed unmatched. The CDR3 spans 15 residues.